This T cell receptor (beta chain) was obtained from a study of blood T cell repertoires in COVID-19 (TCRdb year 2020). Study-level background: Samples from collaborators originated in the United States, Italy and Spain and spanned both the acute and convalescent phases of COVID-19. HLA class I and class II types, where available, came from metadata supplied by the sample provider rather than from assay-based typing. Nearly every sample came with metadata listing a de-identified subject ID, COVID-19 status, age in years and sex. The dataset comprised deeply sampled blood TCRbeta repertoires from subjects exposed to, actively infected with, or recovered from COVID-19. A freely available public database, intended as a resource for researchers studying the immune response to SARS-CoV-2, is where the repertoires were released. Samples came from the ongoing ImmuneRACE study (first 160 participants) plus 1,254 subjects from 6 global collaborators. The material from the prospective study consisted of cDNA or gDNA derived from T cells, B-cell-depleted T cells, or PBMCs. Study-wide conclusions, independent of this receptor: The quantity of clinical and demographic metadata differed by source and by participant and was supplied without curation.

In Seattle, one collaborating source enrolled patients while the infection was active and tracked those patients longitudinally over the course of disease. Whole blood was collected in K2EDTA tubes by collaborating institutions according to the institutions' own protocols. For TCRbeta analysis, collaborators shipped samples as frozen whole blood, isolated PBMCs, or DNA extracted from either of those sample types. As concerns this clone: Its antigen remains undetermined. The record has no base qualities; no much larger clone is one base away.

The CDR3 numbers 14 residues from cysteine through phenylalanine. The retained sequence is limited to the CDR3, 42 bases, with the frame set at the first base. Trimming removed 4 bases from V and 6 bases from J, leaving 13 bases between the germline ends. From a lookup of the germline V gene (reference sequence), CDR1 and CDR2 are LNHNV and YYDKDF. TCRbeta CDR3 regions were amplified from genomic DNA using the immunoSEQ Assay, a bias-controlled multiplex PCR. The published analysis was carried out like this. Within the assay, amplification of reference gene primers was used to estimate how many nucleated cells each sample contained. To quantify the absolute abundance of each unique TCRbeta CDR3 rearrangement, sequence reads were collapsed and filtered. For each sample, productive Simpson clonality was calculated as the square root of Simpson's diversity index over productive rearrangements. In TCRdb, the immuneACCESS table is reduced to in-frame sequences with V and J assigned. These tables do not hold every clone; where another copy was compared, an unresolved V gene accounts for under half, and the others remain unexplained. For V, J and clone size, that table is used; D and trimming come from the DNA. For this sample the table gives fewer than 300,000 clones, of which 80% to 85% were detected only once. Clones ranked in the top ten supply around a sixth of the sample.

This chain joins TRBV15 to TRBJ1-5; the D gene is possibly TRBD1, with 5 bases matching. Sequencing input: peripheral blood. The receptor comes from a person between 65 and 79 years old with COVID-19, enrolled during active disease. The CDR3 has the sequence CATSIGQGSQPQHF. The nucleotide sequence is given as TGTGCCACCAGCATCGGACAAGGAAGTCAGCCCCAGCATTTT.